This T cell receptor beta chain comes out of a study of molecular identifiers for immune sequencing clone quantification. Study-wide results and caveats: Clones of above 20 RNA copies carried over 98% of effector molecules; in naive cells they carried under 1%.

Only a few counts were recorded for this clonotype. Its specificity is not known. TCRdb analysed the PCR reads with MiXCR anew, one entry per CDR3 protein. Of about 640,000 distinct CDR3 sequences listed, less than 20% are singletons. The sequence was obtained from a human donor in good health. Some libraries in this study had Jurkat cell RNA spiked in. The specimen sequenced was naive CD8+ T cells from blood, with Jurkat cell RNA spiked in. Subset reported: FACS-sorted CD8+CD4-CCR7+CD45RA+ naive T cells.

The CDR3 DNA follows: TGTGCCATCAGCGAGGTGGGACTAGCCGCCCTCGCGAACACCGGGGAGCTGTTTTTT. Translation gives CAISEVGLAALANTGELFF. V is TRBV10-3 and J is TRBJ2-2; 9 bases are a match to TRBD2. V lost 6 bases to trimming and J lost 0 bases; unmatched junction nucleotides: 14. Germline V gene lookup returns CDR1 ENHRY and CDR2 SYGVKD. This CDR3 has 19 amino acids.